This paragraph covers one TCR beta chain sequence. No antigen is known for it. Included hyperthyroidism patients were aged 18 to 65 and newly diagnosed (under 2 months' duration). The data were taken from a study of Graves' ophthalmopathy and Graves' hyperthyroidism. Study-level background: Ophthalmopathy not arising within 18 months of follow-up defined hyperthyroidism as stable. Study findings and constraints: Detected in blood as well were most expanded thyroid clonotypes with frequency above 0.001. Classification of ophthalmopathy versus stable hyperthyroidism by a 13-signature model yielded around 88% sensitivity and just over 80% specificity.

Scientists amplified the TCR beta CDR3 regions from RNA transcripts. The first round was an RT-PCR with HTBI primers, and the second round was a multiplex PCR. A single record per CDR3 protein comes from TCRdb applying MiXCR to the multiplex PCR reads. The data show some 1.1 million distinct CDR3 sequences, with 35% to 40% seen just once and 11% held by the top ten. Trimming took 8 bases from V and 6 from J; bases not matched to a gene: 8. The length of the CDR3 is 13 residues. CDR1 is WSHSY, CDR2 SAAADI, per germline. The chain couples TRBV10-2 to TRBJ2-7; 9 bases are shared with TRBD1. Sequencing used peripheral blood or thyroid tissue (not recorded which). The receptor's source is an adult man with Graves' hyperthyroidism. The CDR3 bases are TGCGCCAGCCGGGACAGGGTGCACCTCGAGCAGTACTTC. The encoded protein is CASRDRVHLEQYF.